This T cell receptor beta chain was recorded in a study of blood T cell repertoires in COVID-19. Study at large: PBMCs, B-cell-depleted T cells, or T cells were the source of the cDNA or gDNA that made up the material.

Per germline, CDR1 KGHSH and CDR2 LQKENI. The CDR3 runs 13 residues. The ends were cut back, 3 bases at V and 8 bases at J, with 10 bases in the middle. As concerns this clone: Distinct nucleotide sequences in the sample also encode this CDR3.

Sequencing was performed with immunoSEQ multiplex PCR; in TCRdb, only in-frame clones are kept and a portion is missing. The table shows 300,000 to 350,000 clones, with around nine tenths occurring only once. The sequenced sample consisted of peripheral blood. This chain connects TRBV18 to TRBJ1-4; D is undetermined. This TCR was recovered from a woman aged 18-29 years who had recovered from COVID-19. CDR3 sequence reads: CASSPTGREKLFF. CDR3 in DNA: TGTGCCAGCTCACCGACTGGTAGGGAAAAACTGTTTTTT.